This record covers a single T cell receptor (beta chain). The data originate from a study of cytomegalovirus exposure and HLA in healthy donors. Study-wide context: There were around 100 million unique TCR beta sequences, drawn from approximately 180 million T cells, in an earlier analysis.

The V gene lost 5 bases and the J gene lost 5 bases, with 19 bases spanning the gap. The CDR3 is 15 amino acids. The germline V gene encodes CDR1 SGHTA and CDR2 FQGTGA. 60 Vbeta and 13 Jbeta primers were used in PCR. Assay used: immunoSEQ multiplex PCR; TCRdb lists only in-frame clones, some missing. This table lists roughly 41,000 clones. The J gene is TRBJ2-7, the V gene TRBV7-3, with a weak D call TRBD2 (7 bases). This clonotype was sampled from a woman aged 40 to 49 in good health and CMV-seronegative. Input material: PBMCs. The CDR3 reads CASSTGLGGDDEQYF. DNA of the CDR3: TGTGCCAGCAGCACCGGATTAGGGGGGGACGACGAGCAGTACTTC.